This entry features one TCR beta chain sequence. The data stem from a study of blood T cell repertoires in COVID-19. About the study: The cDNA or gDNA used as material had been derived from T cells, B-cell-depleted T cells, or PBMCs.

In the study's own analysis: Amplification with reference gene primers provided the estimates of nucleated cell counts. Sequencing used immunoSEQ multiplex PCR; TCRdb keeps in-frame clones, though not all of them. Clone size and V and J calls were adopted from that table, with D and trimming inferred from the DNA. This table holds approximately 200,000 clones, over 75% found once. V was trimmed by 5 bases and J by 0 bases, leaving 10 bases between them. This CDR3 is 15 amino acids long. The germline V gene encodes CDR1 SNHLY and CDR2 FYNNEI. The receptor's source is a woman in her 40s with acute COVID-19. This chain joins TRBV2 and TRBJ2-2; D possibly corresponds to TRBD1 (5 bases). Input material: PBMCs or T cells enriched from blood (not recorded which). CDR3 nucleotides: TGTGCCAGCAGTACAGGTTTCGCGAACACCGGGGAGCTGTTTTTT. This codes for CASSTGFANTGELFF.